Listed below are T cell receptor beta chains from one sample, sequenced in a study of T cell changes during pregnancy in multiple sclerosis. The protocol was immunoSEQ multiplex PCR, while the TCRdb copy is restricted to in-frame clones and leaves out a portion. The data contain 80,000 or so clones, around 92% of them seen just once; the ten biggest clones take up 2.5% to 3%. The sample consisted of peripheral blood, taken before pregnancy. These receptors originate from a female donor with multiple sclerosis, enrolled in a pregnancy study. CDR3s include the opening cysteine and the closing phenylalanine or tryptophan. D genes are given only for firm matches. Clone size is stated in some rows and not others, as once, few, many or a class when expanded.

size	V	J	D	CDR3	DNA
-	TRBV7-6	TRBJ2-5	TRBD2	CASSSRSGIQETQYF	TGTGCCAGCAGCTCCAGAAGCGGGATCCAAGAGACCCAGTACTTC
-	TRBV11-2	TRBJ2-2	TRBD2	CASSLPGTSHTGELFF	TGTGCCAGCAGCTTACCCGGGACTAGCCACACCGGGGAGCTGTTTTTT
-	TRBV18	TRBJ2-1	TRBD2	CASSPSGSGSYNEQFF	TGTGCCAGCTCACCATCTGGCAGCGGGAGCTACAATGAGCAGTTCTTC
-	TRBV4-2	TRBJ1-1	-	CASSQGGGMAAEAFF	TGTGCCAGCAGCCAAGGTGGGGGCATGGCGGCAGAAGCTTTCTTT
-	TRBV6-5	TRBJ2-2	TRBD1	CASKIQGVLPGELFF	TGTGCCAGCAAAATACAGGGGGTTCTCCCCGGGGAGCTGTTTTTT
-	TRBV4-3	TRBJ1-1	TRBD1	CASSQDWGQANTEAFF	TGCGCCAGCAGCCAGGACTGGGGACAGGCGAACACTGAAGCTTTCTTT
-	TRBV19	TRBJ2-3	TRBD1	CASSRGGTGVTDTQYF	TGTGCCAGTAGTCGTGGGGGGACAGGGGTAACAGATACGCAGTATTTT
-	TRBV5-1	TRBJ2-5	-	CASRGSGFGTKQETQYF	TGCGCCAGCAGAGGGAGCGGTTTTGGGACAAAGCAAGAGACCCAGTACTTC
-	TRBV5-1	TRBJ2-3	-	CASSYEGGTDTQYF	TGCGCCAGCAGCTACGAGGGCGGGACAGATACGCAGTATTTT
-	TRBV2	TRBJ2-1	-	CASTTATSYNEQFF	TGTGCCAGCACGACAGCCACCTCCTACAATGAGCAGTTCTTC
-	TRBV2	TRBJ2-3	-	CASSDRLAKATDTQYF	TGTGCCAGCAGTGATCGCCTAGCGAAGGCCACAGATACGCAGTATTTT
-	TRBV18	TRBJ2-7	-	CASSRGKSYEQYF	TGTGCCAGCTCCCGGGGTAAGTCCTACGAGCAGTACTTC
-	TRBV6-1	TRBJ1-4	-	CASSLAINEKLFF	TGTGCCAGCAGTTTAGCTATAAATGAAAAACTGTTTTTT
-	TRBV29-1	TRBJ1-2	TRBD1	CSVSTGGVDYGYTF	TGCAGCGTCTCAACAGGGGGGGTAGACTATGGCTACACCTTC
-	TRBV12-5	TRBJ2-7	-	CASALRAGATYEQYF	TGTGCTAGTGCCCTAAGGGCAGGGGCAACCTACGAGCAGTACTTC
once	TRBV28	TRBJ1-2	TRBD1	CASSLLGGGNGYTF	TGTGCCAGCAGTTTATTAGGAGGGGGCAACGGCTACACCTTC
-	TRBV6-1	TRBJ2-1	TRBD1	CASTQSTGVYEQFF	TGTGCCAGCACACAGAGCACAGGGGTCTATGAGCAGTTCTTC
once	TRBV27	TRBJ2-5	-	CASRRSGGQETQYF	TGTGCCAGCCGGAGGAGCGGCGGCCAAGAGACCCAGTACTTC
-	TRBV11-2	TRBJ2-1	-	CASSFGVEQFF	TGTGCCAGCAGCTTCGGGGTTGAGCAGTTCTTC
-	TRBV7-9	TRBJ2-7	-	CASSLVPAYEQYF	TGTGCCAGCAGCTTAGTGCCAGCCTACGAGCAGTACTTC
-	TRBV19	TRBJ2-4	TRBD2	CASSGAGVNTNIQYF	TGTGCCAGTAGTGGAGCGGGAGTGAATACAAACATTCAGTACTTC
-	TRBV28	TRBJ1-5	TRBD1	CASSAATGHNQPQHF	TGTGCCAGCAGCGCGGCGACAGGGCACAATCAGCCCCAGCATTTT
-	TRBV10-3	TRBJ2-1	-	CAISGGLYNEQFF	TGTGCCATCAGTGGAGGACTTTACAATGAGCAGTTCTTC
-	TRBV10-3	TRBJ2-1	-	CAISVGGRGSKQFF	TGTGCCATCAGTGTAGGTGGTAGGGGTTCAAAGCAGTTCTTC
once	TRBV19	TRBJ2-7	-	CASSPSSYEQYF	TGTGCCAGTAGCCCCTCCTCCTACGAGCAGTACTTC
-	TRBV7-9	TRBJ2-4	TRBD2	CASSFGGDGAKNIQYF	TGTGCCAGCAGCTTTGGGGGGGACGGAGCCAAAAACATTCAGTACTTC
-	TRBV9	TRBJ2-6	-	CASTGGALGANVLTF	TGTGCCAGCACCGGTGGGGCTCTTGGGGCCAACGTCCTGACTTTC
-	TRBV7-2	TRBJ2-1	-	CASSPGVEQFF	TGTGCCAGCAGCCCCGGGGTAGAGCAGTTCTTC
-	TRBV18	TRBJ2-5	TRBD2	CASSPFLAGRPRRQETQYF	TGTGCCAGCTCACCATTCCTAGCGGGACGTCCAAGAAGACAAGAGACCCAGTACTTC